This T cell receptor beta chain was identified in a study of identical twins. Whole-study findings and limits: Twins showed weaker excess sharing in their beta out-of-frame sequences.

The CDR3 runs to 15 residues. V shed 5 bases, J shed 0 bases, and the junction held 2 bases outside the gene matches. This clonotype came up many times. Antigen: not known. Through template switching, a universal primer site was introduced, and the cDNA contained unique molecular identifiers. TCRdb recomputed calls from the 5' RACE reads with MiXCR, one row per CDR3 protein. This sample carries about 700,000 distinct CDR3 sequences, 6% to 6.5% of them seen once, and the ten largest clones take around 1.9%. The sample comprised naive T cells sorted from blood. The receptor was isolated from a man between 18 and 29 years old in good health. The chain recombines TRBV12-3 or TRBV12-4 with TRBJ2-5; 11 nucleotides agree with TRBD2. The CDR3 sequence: CASSRLAGNQETQYF. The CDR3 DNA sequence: TGTGCCAGCAGTCGACTAGCGGGGAACCAAGAGACCCAGTACTTC.